The next 26 T cell receptor beta chains were all read from a single sample in a study of graft-versus-host responses after intestinal transplantation. Some clones are missing from TCRdb's copy, which holds only in-frame ones; the method was immunoSEQ multiplex PCR. Of 75,000 to 100,000 clones in the sample, about 93% were seen once. These receptors have no known antigen. Specimen: unstimulated CD8+ T cells sorted from spleen or lymph node cells, collected before intestinal transplant. The receptors were sampled from a human donor who received an intestinal transplant.

The chain combines TRBV4-3 with TRBJ2-7; D might be TRBD2 (6 bases). CDR3 length: 18 amino acids. Germline assignment: CDR1 LGHNA and CDR2 YSLEER. Between the trimmed V and J ends, which lost 0 bases and 3 bases, there was a span of 21 bases. The CDR3: CASSQEHTAGRAYYEQYF. In DNA, the CDR3 is TGCGCCAGCAGCCAAGAACATACCGCGGGACGGGCCTACTACGAGCAGTACTTC.

The chain joins TRBV29-1 to TRBJ2-7; 7 bases map to TRBD2. With 3 bases clipped from V and 4 bases from J, the junction kept 6 bases outside the gene matches. The CDR3 sequence is 13 residues long. Germline loops: CDR1 SQVTM, CDR2 ANQGSEA. The CDR3 DNA reads TGCAGCGTTGAGCTAGCGGCAGTTTACGAGCAGTACTTC. Amino acids: CSVELAAVYEQYF.

The chain combines TRBV4-2 with TRBJ2-1; 7 nucleotides line up with TRBD2. CDR3 length: 15 amino acids. CDR1 is LGHNA, CDR2 YNFKEQ, per germline. V was clipped by 1 base and J by 3 bases; unmatched bases: 3. The CDR3 DNA reads as TGTGCCAGCAGCCAAGCCTCTAGCGGCTACAATGAGCAGTTCTTC. Translated, it gives CASSQASSGYNEQFF.

This clone was recorded only once. The rearrangement uses TRBV7-6 and TRBJ2-7, with 13 positions matching TRBD2. CDR1 and CDR2 from the germline V gene are SGHVS and FNYEAQ. With V trimmed by 3 bases and J by 5 bases, 7 bases remained unmatched. CDR3 length: 16 residues. This CDR3 is CASSFSGTSGKNEQYF. CDR3 sequence (DNA): TGTGCCAGCAGCTTTTCCGGGACTAGCGGGAAAAACGAGCAGTACTTC.

This CDR3 is CASKGTNNQPQHF. The CDR3 region has the DNA TGCGCCAGCAAAGGGACAAATAATCAGCCCCAGCATTTT. The rearrangement links TRBV23-1 to TRBJ1-5; possibly TRBD1 for D (6 bases). TRBV23-1 is reported as an ORF; its role is uncertain. The CDR3 is 13 amino acids. The germline V and J ends were trimmed by 7 bases and 4 bases, with 11 bases remaining between them.

The chain recombines TRBV4-2 with TRBJ2-1; D perhaps matches TRBD2 (6 bases). Trimming stripped 4 bases from V and 0 bases from J, with 10 bases between. The CDR3 consists of 15 residues. Per the germline V gene, CDR1 is LGHNA and CDR2 is YNFKEQ. DNA of the CDR3: TGTGCCAGCAGCCTCCGGGACTCCTCCTACAATGAGCAGTTCTTC. Amino acid sequence: CASSLRDSSYNEQFF.

The chain joins TRBV28 to TRBJ2-5; TRBD1 matches 7 bases. CDR1 MDHEN and CDR2 SYDVKM come from the germline V gene. With 5 bases clipped from V and 5 bases from J, the junction kept 5 bases outside the gene matches. The CDR3 covers 13 residues. CDR3 protein: CASSTGVGETQYF. The CDR3 nucleotides are TGTGCCAGCAGTACAGGGGTAGGGGAGACCCAGTACTTC.

Worth noting for this clone: Other DNA sequences within the sample encode an identical CDR3. V gene TRBV9 combines with J gene TRBJ2-7, with a tentative D call TRBD2 (6 bases). V was trimmed by 0 bases and J by 3 bases, leaving 10 bases between them. The CDR3 spans 14 residues. Looked up from germline, CDR1 is SGDLS and CDR2 is YYNGEE. The CDR3 region is CASSVGSGSYEQYF. The CDR3 nucleotides read TGTGCCAGCAGCGTAGGTAGCGGCAGCTACGAGCAGTACTTC.

The chain uses TRBV6-5 and TRBJ1-2, with 8 bases that match TRBD1. The CDR3 spans 14 residues. J gave up 8 bases and V 0 bases, and 5 bases lay outside the gene matches. In germline, CDR1 is MNHEY, CDR2 SVGAGI. CDR3 sequence: CASSYSTQGGGYTF. The DNA of the CDR3 is TGTGCCAGCAGTTACTCGACACAGGGGGGGGGCTACACCTTC.

This clone was counted a few times. The chain joins TRBV6-5 to TRBJ2-1; 7 bases fit TRBD2. V lost 8 bases to trimming and J lost 7 bases; unmatched junction nucleotides: 11. Germline V gene data show CDR1 as MNHEY and CDR2 as SVGAGI. This CDR3 is built from 14 residues. The CDR3 sequence: CASPGGEGLNEQFF. The CDR3 coding sequence is TGTGCCAGCCCTGGGGGGGAGGGCTTGAATGAGCAGTTCTTC.

The gene calls are TRBV6-4 and TRBJ2-5; 9 nucleotides match TRBD2. V was pared by 5 bases and J by 3 bases, with 1 base of the junction left unmatched. Germline assignment: CDR1 MRHNA and CDR2 SNTAGT. This CDR3 contains 13 residues. In DNA, the CDR3 is TGTGCCAGCAGTCGGACTAGCGAAGAGACCCAGTACTTC. It specifies CASSRTSEETQYF.

This chain links TRBV28 with TRBJ1-1; possibly TRBD1 for D (6 bases). The CDR3 is made up of 13 amino acids. Germline V gene sequence: CDR1 MDHEN, CDR2 SYDVKM. V was trimmed by 5 bases and J by 1 base, leaving 8 bases between them. This CDR3 reads CASSADRNTEAFF. The DNA of the CDR3 is TGTGCCAGCAGTGCGGACAGGAACACTGAAGCTTTCTTT. The whole variable domain, remainder taken from reference TRBV28 and TRBJ1-1, is DVKVTQSSRYLVKRTGEKVFLECVQDMDHENMFWYRQDPGLGLRLIYFSYDVKMKEKGDIPEGYSVSREKKERFSLILESASTNQTSMYLCASSADRNTEAFFGQGTRLTVV.

This sequence joins TRBV9 and TRBJ2-3; D is unclear. This CDR3 region has 14 residues. The ends were cut back, 3 bases at V and 9 bases at J, with 17 bases in the middle. From germline, CDR1 is SGDLS and CDR2 YYNGEE. CDR3 DNA sequence: TGTGCCAGCAGCGAGGCTAGGCGCGAAGGCACGCAGTATTTT. Amino acids: CASSEARREGTQYF.

V usage is TRBV27 and J usage is TRBJ2-2, with TRBD2 identical over 12 bases. Germline lookup yields CDR1 MNHEY and CDR2 SMNVEV (reference sequence). V dropped 2 bases and J dropped 6; count of bases not matched to a gene: 4. The CDR3 has 16 amino acids. The CDR3 DNA sequence: TGTGCCAGCAGTTTAATCTCTAGCGGGGGGGCCGGGGAGCTGTTTTTT. Amino acids: CASSLISSGGAGELFF.

This chain joins TRBV5-1 and TRBJ2-2; D is possibly TRBD2 (6 bases). The CDR3 is made up of 16 amino acids. The V end was cut by 2 bases, the J end by 2 bases, with 13 bases between. Germline V gene data show CDR1 as SGHRS and CDR2 as YFSETQ. DNA of the CDR3: TGCGCCAGCAGCTTTCCTTCGGGGGTAAACACCGGGGAGCTGTTTTTT. Its protein is CASSFPSGVNTGELFF.

This sequence joins TRBV6-1 and TRBJ1-6; D unclear. The germline V and J ends were trimmed by 3 bases and 5 bases, with 11 bases remaining between them. The germline V gene encodes CDR1 MNHNS and CDR2 SASEGT. The CDR3 length is 15 residues. DNA of the CDR3: TGTGCCAGCAGTGATATCGACGGGGATAATTCACCCCTCCACTTT. Protein sequence: CASSDIDGDNSPLHF.

This clone is a singleton in its sample. The chain links TRBV28 to TRBJ1-1; D is possibly TRBD1 (5 bases). Trimming took 2 bases from V and 2 from J, leaving 9 bases between them. From germline, CDR1 is MDHEN and CDR2 SYDVKM. The length of the CDR3 is 14 residues. This CDR3 is CASSLPRVNTEAFF. CDR3 coding DNA: TGTGCCAGCAGTTTACCCAGGGTTAACACTGAAGCTTTCTTT.

This chain joins TRBV6-6 and TRBJ2-1; a weak D match, TRBD2 (6 bases). The CDR3 spans 14 residues. Germline assignment: CDR1 MNHNY and CDR2 SVGAGI (reference sequence). V was pared by 2 bases and J by 4 bases, with 9 bases between. This CDR3 is CASSYAGIYNEQFF. As DNA, the CDR3 is TGTGCCAGCAGTTACGCGGGAATTTACAATGAGCAGTTCTTC.

The rearrangement links TRBV30 to TRBJ2-7, with 7 positions matching TRBD2. CDR1 and CDR2 (germline): GTSNPN, SVGIG (reference sequence). This CDR3 contains 15 residues. V lost 3 bases and J lost 6; bases outside the gene matches: 14. This chain's CDR3 is CAWSFDGEGTFEQYF. DNA of the CDR3: TGTGCCTGGAGCTTTGATGGGGAGGGTACTTTCGAGCAGTACTTC.

The chain links TRBV25-1 to TRBJ2-3; D is perhaps TRBD2 (6 bases). Germline V lookup: CDR1 MGHDK, CDR2 SYGVNS. The CDR3 sequence is 15 residues long. V dropped 4 bases and J dropped 2 bases, with 13 bases sitting between them. CDR3 nucleotide sequence: TGTGCCAGCAGTGCTGGTGGGGGGAACACAGATACGCAGTATTTT. Amino acids: CASSAGGGNTDTQYF.

CDR3 sequence (DNA): TGTGCCAGCAGCCTAACTAGCGCCTACGAGCAGTACTTC. It translates to CASSLTSAYEQYF. The rearrangement links TRBV5-6 to TRBJ2-7; TRBD2 aligns across 7 bases. The CDR3 covers 13 residues. Unmatched junction bases numbered 3, after V lost 4 bases and J lost 2 bases. In germline, CDR1 is SGHDT, CDR2 YYEEEE.

This clone is a singleton in its sample. The chain carries TRBV7-2 and TRBJ2-7; D unclear. Trimming pared 3 bases from V and 3 bases from J, leaving 18 bases between. Germline assignment: CDR1 SGHTA and CDR2 FQGNSA. The CDR3 length is 16 residues. DNA of the CDR3: TGTGCCAGCAGCTTTTCCGCGTCCACGCCCAACTACGAGCAGTACTTC. As protein: CASSFSASTPNYEQYF.

The chain carries TRBV18 and TRBJ2-1; 7 bases map to TRBD1. Germline V CDR1 and CDR2: KGHSH, LQKENI. With 6 bases clipped from V and 6 bases from J, the junction kept 5 bases outside the gene matches. CDR3 length: 13 residues. The CDR3 here is CASSRTGGNEQFF. Written as DNA, the CDR3 is TGTGCCAGCTCCCGGACAGGTGGCAATGAGCAGTTCTTC.

CDR3 nucleotide sequence: TGTGCCAGCAGCTTAGATCCGGGGGTGGCCTTCTTC. As protein: CASSLDPGVAFF. The chain links TRBV7-8 to TRBJ2-1, with D perhaps matching TRBD2 (6 bases). V lost 1 base and J lost 16, with 14 bases in between. CDR3 length equals 12 residues. In germline, CDR1 is SGHVS, CDR2 FQNEAQ.

A note on this clone: Other DNA variants within this sample encode the same CDR3. The chain recombines TRBV27 with TRBJ2-7; 13 bases are a match to TRBD2. The trim removed 6 bases at V and 4 bases at J, leaving 6 bases unmatched. Germline V CDR1 and CDR2: MNHEY, SMNVEV (reference sequence). The CDR3 is 15 amino acids. This chain's CDR3 is CASSFTLAGGYEQYF. CDR3 in DNA: TGTGCCAGCAGCTTCACACTAGCGGGAGGGTACGAGCAGTACTTC.

The genes are TRBV5-4 and TRBJ2-4; D is possibly TRBD2 (5 bases). Deletions cut 0 bases from V and 3 bases from J, with 7 bases between. Germline V lookup: CDR1 SGHNT, CDR2 YYREEE (reference sequence). The CDR3 is 14 residues long. DNA of the CDR3: TGTGCCAGCAGCTTGGTGGAGGACAAAAACATTCAGTACTTC. Translating it yields CASSLVEDKNIQYF.